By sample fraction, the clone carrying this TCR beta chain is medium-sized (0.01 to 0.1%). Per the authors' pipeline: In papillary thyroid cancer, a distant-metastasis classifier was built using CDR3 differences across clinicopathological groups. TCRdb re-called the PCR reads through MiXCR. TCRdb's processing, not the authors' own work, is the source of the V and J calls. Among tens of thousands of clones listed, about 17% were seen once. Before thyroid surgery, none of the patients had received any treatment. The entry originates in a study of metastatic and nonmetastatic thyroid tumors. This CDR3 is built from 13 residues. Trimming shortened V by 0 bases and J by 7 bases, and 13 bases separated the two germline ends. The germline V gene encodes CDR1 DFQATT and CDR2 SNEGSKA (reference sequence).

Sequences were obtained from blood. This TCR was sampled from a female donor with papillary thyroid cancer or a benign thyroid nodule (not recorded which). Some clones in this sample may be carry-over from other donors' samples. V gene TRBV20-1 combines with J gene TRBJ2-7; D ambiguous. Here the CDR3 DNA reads TGCAGTGCTAGAGATTTAACCGGGCGTGAGCAGTACTTC. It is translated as CSARDLTGREQYF.